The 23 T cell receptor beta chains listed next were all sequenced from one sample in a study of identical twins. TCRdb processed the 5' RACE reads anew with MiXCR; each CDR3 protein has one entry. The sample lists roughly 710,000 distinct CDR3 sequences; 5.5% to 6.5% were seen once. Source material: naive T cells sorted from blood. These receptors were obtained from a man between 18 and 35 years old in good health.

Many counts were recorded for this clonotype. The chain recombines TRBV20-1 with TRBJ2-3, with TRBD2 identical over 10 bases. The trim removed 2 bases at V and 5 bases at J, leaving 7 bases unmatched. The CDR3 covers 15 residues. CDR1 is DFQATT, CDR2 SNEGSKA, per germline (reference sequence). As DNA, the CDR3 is TGCAGTGCTAGATCCCCTAGCGGGGGACGAGATACGCAGTATTTT. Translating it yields CSARSPSGGRDTQYF.

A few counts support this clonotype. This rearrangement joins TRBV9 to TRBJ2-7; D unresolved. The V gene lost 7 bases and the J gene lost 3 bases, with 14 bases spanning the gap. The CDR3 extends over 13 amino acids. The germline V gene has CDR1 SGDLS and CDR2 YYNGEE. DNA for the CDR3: TGTGCCAGCTCGTCCGTTCCGGGCTACGAGCAGTACTTC. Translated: CASSSVPGYEQYF.

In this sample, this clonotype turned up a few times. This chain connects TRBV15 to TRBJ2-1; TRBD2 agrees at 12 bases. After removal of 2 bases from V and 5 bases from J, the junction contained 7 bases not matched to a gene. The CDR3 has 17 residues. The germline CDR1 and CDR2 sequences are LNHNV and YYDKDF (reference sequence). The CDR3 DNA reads TGTGCCACCAGCAGACTACCGGGACTAGCGGGTAACAATGAGCAGTTCTTC. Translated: CATSRLPGLAGNNEQFF.

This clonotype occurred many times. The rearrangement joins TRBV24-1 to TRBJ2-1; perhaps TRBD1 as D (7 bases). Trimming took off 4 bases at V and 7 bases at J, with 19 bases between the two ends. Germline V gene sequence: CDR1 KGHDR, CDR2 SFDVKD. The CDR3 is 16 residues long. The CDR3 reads CATSDSGGTANNEQFF. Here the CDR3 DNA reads TGTGCCACCAGTGACTCGGGCGGGACAGCGAATAATGAGCAGTTCTTC.

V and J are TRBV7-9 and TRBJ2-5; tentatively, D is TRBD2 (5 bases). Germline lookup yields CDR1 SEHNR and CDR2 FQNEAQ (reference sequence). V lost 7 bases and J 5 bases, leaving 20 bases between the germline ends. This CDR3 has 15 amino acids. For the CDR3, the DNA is TGTGCCAGCACGCGCCGTACCGGGCCGGGGGAGACCCAGTACTTC. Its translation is CASTRRTGPGETQYF.

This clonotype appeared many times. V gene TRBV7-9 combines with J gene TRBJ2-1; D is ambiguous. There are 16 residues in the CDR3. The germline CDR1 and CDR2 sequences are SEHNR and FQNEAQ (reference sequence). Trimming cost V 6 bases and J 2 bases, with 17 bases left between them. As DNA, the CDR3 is TGTGCCAGCAGACCTACTCTGGGGTACCCCTACAATGAGCAGTTCTTC. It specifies CASRPTLGYPYNEQFF.

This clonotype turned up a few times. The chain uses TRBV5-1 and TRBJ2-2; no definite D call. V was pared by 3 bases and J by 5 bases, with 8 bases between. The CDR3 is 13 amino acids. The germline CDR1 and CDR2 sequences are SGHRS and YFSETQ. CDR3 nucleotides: TGCGCCAGCAGCTGGATGCGTACCGGGGAGCTGTTTTTT. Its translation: CASSWMRTGELFF.

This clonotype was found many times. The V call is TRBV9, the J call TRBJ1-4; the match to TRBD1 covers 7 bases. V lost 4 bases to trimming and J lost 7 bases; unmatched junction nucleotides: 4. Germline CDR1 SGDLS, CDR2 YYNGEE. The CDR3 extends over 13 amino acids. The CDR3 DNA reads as TGTGCCAGCAGCACCAGGGGGGGTGAAAAACTGTTTTTT. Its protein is CASSTRGGEKLFF.

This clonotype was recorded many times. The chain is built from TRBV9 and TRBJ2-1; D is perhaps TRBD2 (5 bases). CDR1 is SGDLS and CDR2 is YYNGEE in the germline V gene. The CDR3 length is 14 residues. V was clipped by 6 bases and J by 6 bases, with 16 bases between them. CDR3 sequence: CASNQRGRSNEQFF. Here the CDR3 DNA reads TGTGCCAGCAACCAACGGGGTCGGAGCAATGAGCAGTTCTTC.

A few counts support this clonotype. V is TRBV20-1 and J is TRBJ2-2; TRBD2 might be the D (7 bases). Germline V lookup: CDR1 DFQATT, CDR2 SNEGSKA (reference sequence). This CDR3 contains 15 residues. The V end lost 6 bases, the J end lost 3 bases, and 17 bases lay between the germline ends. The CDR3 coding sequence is TGCAGTGCAAGGGGGGGGCAGGATCACACCGGGGAGCTGTTTTTT. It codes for CSARGGQDHTGELFF.

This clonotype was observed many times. The CDR3 DNA sequence: TGTGCCAGCAGATTAGACGGACTCTCCTACGAGCAGTACTTC. Translation: CASRLDGLSYEQYF. V usage is TRBV6-5 and J usage is TRBJ2-7; perhaps TRBD2 as D (5 bases). Germline assignment: CDR1 MNHEY and CDR2 SVGAGI. Trimming took 6 bases from V and 0 from J, leaving 12 bases between them. The CDR3 totals 14 residues.

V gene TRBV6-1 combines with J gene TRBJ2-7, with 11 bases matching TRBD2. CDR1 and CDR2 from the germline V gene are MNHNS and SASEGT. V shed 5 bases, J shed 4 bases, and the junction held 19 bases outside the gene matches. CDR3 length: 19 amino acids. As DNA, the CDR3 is TGTGCCAGCAGTCGAAACTCACTGTCAACTAGCGGGAGAGGGTACGAGCAGTACTTC. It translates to CASSRNSLSTSGRGYEQYF.

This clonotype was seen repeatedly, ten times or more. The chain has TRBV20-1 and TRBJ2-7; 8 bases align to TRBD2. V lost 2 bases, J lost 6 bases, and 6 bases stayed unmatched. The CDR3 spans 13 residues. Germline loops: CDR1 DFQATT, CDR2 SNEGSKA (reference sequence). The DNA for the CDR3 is TGCAGTGCTAGATGGGCGGGAGGAGGCGAGCAGTACTTC. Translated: CSARWAGGGEQYF.

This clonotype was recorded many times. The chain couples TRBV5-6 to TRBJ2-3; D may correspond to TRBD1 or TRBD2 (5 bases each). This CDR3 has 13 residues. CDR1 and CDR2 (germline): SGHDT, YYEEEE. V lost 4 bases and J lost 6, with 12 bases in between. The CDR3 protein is CASSRGRRDTQYF. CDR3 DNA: TGTGCCAGCAGCCGGGGACGGAGGGATACGCAGTATTTT.

The CDR3 coding sequence is TGCGCCAGCAGTCTTGTACAGGTTGAAGAGACCCAGTACTTC. Its translation: CASSLVQVEETQYF. The chain links TRBV23-1 to TRBJ2-5, with D possibly matching TRBD1 (5 bases). TRBV23-1 is an ORF, with its function uncertain. Trimming pared 4 bases from V and 3 bases from J, leaving 12 bases between. The CDR3 runs 14 residues.

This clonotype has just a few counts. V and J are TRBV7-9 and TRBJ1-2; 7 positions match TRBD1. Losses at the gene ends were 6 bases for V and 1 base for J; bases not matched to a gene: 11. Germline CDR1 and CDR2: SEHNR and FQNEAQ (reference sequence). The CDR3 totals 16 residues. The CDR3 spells CASSTEGALYNYGYTF. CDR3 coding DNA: TGTGCCAGCAGTACAGAGGGGGCCCTCTATAACTATGGCTACACCTTC.

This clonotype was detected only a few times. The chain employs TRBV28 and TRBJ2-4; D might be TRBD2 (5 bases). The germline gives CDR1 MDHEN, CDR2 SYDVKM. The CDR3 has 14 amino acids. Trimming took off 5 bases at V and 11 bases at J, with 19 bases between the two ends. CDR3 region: CASSQSRRAGVQYF. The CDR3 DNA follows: TGTGCCAGCAGTCAATCGCGACGGGCCGGGGTTCAGTACTTC.

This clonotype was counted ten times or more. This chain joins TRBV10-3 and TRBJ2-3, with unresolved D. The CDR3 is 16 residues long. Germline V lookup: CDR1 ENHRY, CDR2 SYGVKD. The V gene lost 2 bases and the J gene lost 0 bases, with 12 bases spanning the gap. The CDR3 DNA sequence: TGTGCCATCAGTGAGAGGACGCCAAGTAGCACAGATACGCAGTATTTT. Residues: CAISERTPSSTDTQYF.

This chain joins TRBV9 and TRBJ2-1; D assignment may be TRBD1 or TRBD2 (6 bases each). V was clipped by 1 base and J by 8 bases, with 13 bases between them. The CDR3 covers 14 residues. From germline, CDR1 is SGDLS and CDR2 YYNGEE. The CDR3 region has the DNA TGTGCCAGCAGCGTATCGGGGGCGTTCGATGAGCAGTTCTTC. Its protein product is CASSVSGAFDEQFF.

The CDR3, as DNA: TGCGCCAGCAGCTACGGGACTAGTATAGAAGATACGCAGTATTTT. Translation: CASSYGTSIEDTQYF. The chain couples TRBV5-1 to TRBJ2-3; 8 bases map to TRBD2. V shed 3 bases and J 5 bases; nucleotides not matched to a gene: 8. The CDR3 covers 15 residues. CDR1 SGHRS and CDR2 YFSETQ come from the germline V gene.

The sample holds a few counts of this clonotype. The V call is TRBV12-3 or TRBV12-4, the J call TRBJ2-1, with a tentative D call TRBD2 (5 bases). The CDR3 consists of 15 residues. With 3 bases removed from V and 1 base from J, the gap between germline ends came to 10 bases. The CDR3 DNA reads TGTGCCAGCAGTTTCTTCGAGGGTTCCTACAATGAGCAGTTCTTC. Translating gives CASSFFEGSYNEQFF.

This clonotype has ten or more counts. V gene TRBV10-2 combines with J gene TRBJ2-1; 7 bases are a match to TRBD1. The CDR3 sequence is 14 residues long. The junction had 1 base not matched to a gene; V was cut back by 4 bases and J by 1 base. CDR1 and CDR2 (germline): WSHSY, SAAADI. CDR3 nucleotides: TGCGCCAGCAGTGCGGGACAGTCCTACAATGAGCAGTTCTTC. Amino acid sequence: CASSAGQSYNEQFF.

CDR3 DNA sequence: TGCGCCAGCAGCTTGCTAGCGGGAGACGAGCAGTACGTC. Translation gives CASSLLAGDEQYV. This chain connects TRBV5-1 to TRBJ2-7; TRBD2 agrees at 10 bases. V gave up 1 base and J gave up 5 bases; unmatched junction bases: 0. In germline, CDR1 is SGHRS, CDR2 YFSETQ. This CDR3 has 13 residues.